The following is a T cell receptor (beta chain) sequence with its context. Trimming removed 2 bases from V and 10 bases from J, with 14 bases in between. Germline loops: CDR1 SNHLY, CDR2 FYNNEI. The CDR3 has 14 amino acids. Method: immunoSEQ multiplex PCR; TCRdb's copy keeps in-frame clones and lacks some. The repertoire holds under 400,000 clones, with roughly 90% as singletons. These data come from a study of blood T cell repertoires in COVID-19. Across the whole study: The origin of the acute and convalescent COVID-19 samples was the United States, Italy and Spain. PBMCs, B-cell-depleted T cells, or T cells provided the cDNA or gDNA that made up the material.

Seattle participants joined during active infection and were tracked over time. Material: peripheral blood. The TCR was taken from a woman aged 55-70 years with COVID-19, enrolled during active disease. The rearrangement uses TRBV2 and TRBJ1-4, with D unresolved. In DNA, the CDR3 is TGTGCCAGCAGTGAATTGCGGGGAGCTGGAAAACTGTTTTTT. Its translation is CASSELRGAGKLFF.